One and the same sample provided the 10 T cell receptor beta chains below, sequenced in a study of blood T cell repertoires in COVID-19. Assay: immunoSEQ multiplex PCR; the TCRdb copy retains only in-frame clones and omits some. Here the sample spans under 250,000 clones, 85% to 90% being singletons. The sequencing input was peripheral blood. The receptors were gathered from a man in his forties or fifties with COVID-19, enrolled during active disease.

The chain is built from TRBV29-1 and TRBJ2-3; the D is unclear. The CDR3 is 15 amino acids. Trimming removed 6 bases at V and 0 bases at J, with 16 bases between. The germline CDR1 and CDR2 sequences are SQVTM and ANQGSEA. As DNA, the CDR3 is TGCAGCGTGGCCCTAGGTATCCTTAGCACAGATACGCAGTATTTT. It specifies CSVALGILSTDTQYF.

The chain joins TRBV4-2 to TRBJ2-7; D is perhaps TRBD1 (6 bases). V was cut by 2 bases and J by 2 bases, with 7 bases left in between. The CDR3 extends over 13 amino acids. In germline, CDR1 is LGHNA, CDR2 YNFKEQ. As DNA, the CDR3 is TGTGCCAGCAGCCAACAGGGGACCTACGAGCAGTACTTC. It specifies CASSQQGTYEQYF.

The genes are TRBV6-5 and TRBJ2-7, with 9 bases that match TRBD1. Germline V CDR1 and CDR2: MNHEY, SVGAGI. Trimming at V came to 7 bases and at J to 4 bases, leaving 5 bases not matched to a gene. The CDR3 runs to 13 residues. The CDR3 region is CASTDRGSYEQYF. The CDR3 DNA is TGTGCCAGCACGGACAGGGGATCGTACGAGCAGTACTTC.

This clone was seen a handful of times. The rearrangement uses TRBV4-1 and TRBJ1-2, with 10 bases fitting TRBD1. The V and J ends lost 0 bases and 1 base, in that order; junction bases with no gene match: 2. This CDR3 has 16 residues. Germline CDR1 and CDR2: MGHRA and YSYEKL. The DNA of the CDR3 is TGCGCCAGCAGCCAAGAGGGACAGGGGCATAACTATGGCTACACCTTC. It specifies CASSQEGQGHNYGYTF.

The chain employs TRBV24-1 and TRBJ2-7, with 8 bases lining up with TRBD1. The V gene's germline CDR1 is KGHDR and CDR2 SFDVKD. This CDR3 has 14 amino acids. With 4 bases clipped from V and 6 bases from J, the junction kept 7 bases outside the gene matches. The CDR3, as DNA: TGTGCCACCAGTGACTGGACAGGGTGGGGCGAGCAGTACTTC. It yields the protein CATSDWTGWGEQYF.

The chain has TRBV18 and TRBJ2-1; 8 bases align to TRBD2. The CDR3 contains 16 residues. Germline V gene sequence: CDR1 KGHSH, CDR2 LQKENI. Trimming cost V 0 bases and J 5 bases; bases outside gene matches: 6. The CDR3 protein is CASSPPSSGSDNEQFF. The DNA for the CDR3 is TGTGCCAGCTCACCACCGTCTAGCGGGTCCGACAATGAGCAGTTCTTC.

As regards this clone: Because the CDR3 is missing its conserved closing phenylalanine or tryptophan, this is likely a read error. Because the CDR3's place on the DNA is in doubt, the DNA is left out and the CDR3 is given as listed by TCRdb. The gene calls are TRBV6-4 and TRBJ1-4. Germline assignment: CDR1 MRHNA and CDR2 SNTAGT. Counting both end residues, the CDR3 totals 10 amino acids. CDR3 in amino acids: CASSDSLRRV.

This chain links TRBV6-2 or TRBV6-3 with TRBJ2-7, with 8 bases lining up with TRBD1. CDR1 is MNHEY, CDR2 SVGEGT, per germline. V was clipped by 5 bases and J by 9 bases; unmatched bases: 6. This CDR3 region has 12 residues. CDR3 region: CASSNDRGRQYF. CDR3 coding DNA: TGTGCCAGCAGTAATGACAGGGGACGGCAGTACTTC.

V and J are TRBV12-5 and TRBJ1-5; a weak D match, TRBD1 (5 bases). Germline CDR1 is LGHNT and CDR2 is FRNRAP. The CDR3 runs 13 residues. Trimming took off 6 bases at V and 1 base at J, with 7 bases between the two ends. The CDR3: CASGGGSNQPQHF. CDR3 nucleotides: TGTGCTAGTGGGGGGGGAAGCAATCAGCCCCAGCATTTT.

The V call is TRBV27, the J call TRBJ2-1; D possibly corresponds to TRBD1 (6 bases). The CDR3 sequence is 14 residues long. In germline, CDR1 is MNHEY, CDR2 SMNVEV (reference sequence). Trimming cost V 8 bases and J 4 bases, with 15 bases left between them. This CDR3 reads CASSPGGIYNEQFF. As DNA, the CDR3 is TGTGCCAGCTCCCCTGGGGGCATATACAATGAGCAGTTCTTC.